Listed here are 29 T cell receptor beta chains from one sample, sequenced in a study of shared clonotypes between healthy human individuals. This table comes from immunoSEQ multiplex PCR, and its TCRdb copy is limited to in-frame clones, with some not included. The table shows roughly 1.4 million clones, with about 98.5% occurring only once. The sequenced sample consisted of naive CD4+ T cells sorted from blood. Subset given: CD45RA+ positively selected. These receptors were obtained from a man younger than 40 in good health.

The chain is built from TRBV5-1 and TRBJ2-7, with D possibly matching TRBD1 (8 bases). Trimming removed 1 base at V and 5 bases at J, with 13 bases between. The CDR3 has 14 residues. Germline loops: CDR1 SGHRS, CDR2 YFSETQ. The CDR3 protein is CASSLTGGEDEQYF. The CDR3 nucleotides read TGCGCCAGCAGCTTGACAGGGGGGGAGGACGAGCAGTACTTC.

V and J are TRBV19 and TRBJ2-7; 7 positions agree with TRBD1. The germline V gene has CDR1 LNHDA and CDR2 SQIVND (reference sequence). V shed 6 bases, J shed 0 bases, and the junction held 8 bases outside the gene matches. The CDR3 has 15 residues. The chain's CDR3 is CASRATGASSYEQYF. CDR3 DNA sequence: TGTGCCAGTAGAGCCACAGGGGCTAGCTCCTACGAGCAGTACTTC. Complete variable domain (other parts from reference TRBV19 and TRBJ2-7): DGGITQSPKYLFRKEGQNVTLSCEQNLNHDAMYWYRQDPGQGLRLIYYSQIVNDFQKGDIAEGYSVSREKKESFPLTVTSAQKNPTAFYLCASRATGASSYEQYFGPGTRLTVT.

CDR3 nucleotide sequence: TGCGCCAGCAGAGGGACTAGCGGGAGTGGAGATACGCAGTATTTT. Its translation is CASRGTSGSGDTQYF. The chain recombines TRBV10-2 with TRBJ2-3, with TRBD2 matching over 14 bases. This CDR3 comprises 15 residues. The germline V gene has CDR1 WSHSY and CDR2 SAAADI. Trimming took 6 bases from V and 5 from J; bases not matched to a gene: 4.

The chain combines TRBV4-1 with TRBJ2-4, with D possibly being TRBD2 (5 bases). V was pared by 2 bases and J by 1 base, with 12 bases between. There are 16 residues in the CDR3. Per the germline V gene, CDR1 is MGHRA and CDR2 is YSYEKL. The DNA of the CDR3 is TGCGCCAGCAGCCAAACCCTGCAGCGGGCCAAAAACATTCAGTACTTC. Its protein is CASSQTLQRAKNIQYF.

This chain uses TRBV29-1 with TRBJ2-7; 11 nucleotides agree with TRBD2. The CDR3 runs 14 residues. Germline V gives CDR1 SQVTM, CDR2 ANQGSEA. V lost 0 bases to trimming and J lost 3 bases; unmatched junction nucleotides: 1. The CDR3 sequence is CSVEETSGSYEQYF. CDR3 in DNA: TGCAGCGTTGAAGAAACTAGCGGGAGCTACGAGCAGTACTTC.

This sequence joins TRBV28 and TRBJ2-7, with D perhaps TRBD2 (6 bases). The CDR3 runs to 17 residues. Between the trimmed V and J ends, which lost 6 bases and 3 bases, there was a span of 24 bases. The germline CDR1 and CDR2 sequences are MDHEN and SYDVKM. DNA of the CDR3: TGTGCCAGCAGACCTCCCTTTGGGCGGGACCCTAGCTACGAGCAGTACTTC. It yields the protein CASRPPFGRDPSYEQYF.

Of note for this clone: At the DNA level, this CDR3 is encoded by other sequences in the same sample as well. The chain has TRBV5-1 and TRBJ2-1; no reliable D call. The germline V gene has CDR1 SGHRS and CDR2 YFSETQ. CDR3 length: 14 amino acids. Trimming shortened V by 1 base and J by 0 bases, and 5 bases separated the two germline ends. CDR3 region: CASSLSSSYNEQFF. Here the CDR3 DNA reads TGCGCCAGCAGCTTGAGTAGCTCCTACAATGAGCAGTTCTTC.

As to this clone: The same CDR3 can be traced to other DNA sequences in this sample. This chain joins TRBV9 and TRBJ1-1, with no clear D. CDR1 is SGDLS, CDR2 YYNGEE, per germline. V lost 3 bases and J lost 1, with 7 bases in between. The CDR3 totals 13 residues. The CDR3 region is CASSEGQNTEAFF. CDR3 nucleotide sequence: TGTGCCAGCAGCGAAGGGCAGAACACTGAAGCTTTCTTT.

V gene TRBV29-1 combines with J gene TRBJ2-5, with D perhaps given as TRBD1 or TRBD2 (5 bases each). CDR1 is SQVTM and CDR2 is ANQGSEA in the germline V gene. The CDR3 is 14 amino acids. CDR3 nucleotide sequence: TGCAGTATCTCCTTCAGGGCGGGCCAAGAGACCCAGTACTTC. It specifies CSISFRAGQETQYF.

V and J are TRBV7-9 and TRBJ2-7; D ambiguous. The CDR3 is 15 residues long. CDR1 is SEHNR, CDR2 FQNEAQ, per germline (reference sequence). V lost 5 bases and J 0 bases, leaving 14 bases between the germline ends. The CDR3 sequence: CASSRRDGYSYEQYF. The CDR3, as DNA: TGTGCCAGCAGCCGGAGAGACGGATACTCCTACGAGCAGTACTTC. The full variable domain, its missing parts supplied by reference TRBV7-9 and TRBJ2-7, is DTGVSQNPRHKITKRGQNVTFRCDPISEHNRLYWYRQTLGQGPEFLTYFQNEAQLEKSRLLSDRFSAERPKGSFSTLEIQRTEQGDSAMYLCASSRRDGYSYEQYFGPGTRLTVT.

The rearrangement links TRBV7-2 to TRBJ2-7; D might be TRBD2 (5 bases). This CDR3 is built from 19 residues. V lost 5 bases and J lost 1, with 27 bases in between. Germline lookup yields CDR1 SGHTA and CDR2 FQGNSA. The CDR3 region is CASSTPGWLSGDLSYEQYF. In nucleotides, the CDR3 is TGTGCCAGCAGCACTCCCGGATGGTTGAGCGGAGACCTATCCTACGAGCAGTACTTC. The full variable domain, its missing parts supplied by reference TRBV7-2 and TRBJ2-7, is GAGVSQSPSNKVTEKGKDVELRCDPISGHTALYWYRQSLGQGLEFLIYFQGNSAPDKSGLPSDRFSAERTGGSVSTLTIQRTQQEDSAVYLCASSTPGWLSGDLSYEQYFGPGTRLTVT.

The gene calls are TRBV5-4 and TRBJ2-1; TRBD2 matches at 7 bases. Germline trimming cut 1 base from V and 4 bases from J; bases unmatched to any gene: 8. Germline lookup yields CDR1 SGHNT and CDR2 YYREEE (reference sequence). The CDR3 loop spans 16 amino acids. The CDR3 protein is CASSLNVLAEYNEQFF. The CDR3 bases are TGTGCCAGCAGCTTGAATGTCCTAGCGGAATACAATGAGCAGTTCTTC. Full variable domain (missing parts from reference TRBV5-4 and TRBJ2-1): ETGVTQSPTHLIKTRGQQVTLRCSSQSGHNTVSWYQQALGQGPQFIFQYYREEENGRGNFPPRFSGLQFPNYSSELNVNALELDDSALYLCASSLNVLAEYNEQFFGPGTRLTVL.

As regards this clone: This CDR3 is also generated by other DNA sequences in the sample. This chain links TRBV11-2 with TRBJ2-1; 8 nucleotides line up with TRBD2. In germline, CDR1 is SGHAT, CDR2 FQNNGV. V lost 3 bases and J lost 0; bases outside the gene matches: 4. The length of the CDR3 is 16 residues. Written as DNA, the CDR3 is TGTGCCAGCAGCTTGGCGGGAGGAAGCTCCTACAATGAGCAGTTCTTC. Translated: CASSLAGGSSYNEQFF.

The chain employs TRBV28 and TRBJ1-1; 9 bases map to TRBD1. CDR3 length equals 16 residues. Trimming at V came to 2 bases and at J to 8 bases, leaving 12 bases not matched to a gene. CDR1 is MDHEN, CDR2 SYDVKM, per germline. As DNA, the CDR3 is TGTGCCAGCAGTTTAAATATCGGTCTGGGACAGGGCGAAGCTTTCTTT. This sequence encodes CASSLNIGLGQGEAFF.

The chain combines TRBV7-3 with TRBJ2-7, with D hard to call. V was clipped by 1 base and J by 3 bases, with 7 bases between them. The germline gives CDR1 SGHTA, CDR2 FQGTGA. The CDR3 runs to 13 residues. The CDR3 loop is CASSLNVNYEQYF. The CDR3, as DNA: TGTGCCAGCAGCTTAAACGTAAACTACGAGCAGTACTTC.

This chain uses TRBV5-1 with TRBJ2-7, with D possibly matching TRBD1 (6 bases). CDR3 length: 15 amino acids. Germline lookup yields CDR1 SGHRS and CDR2 YFSETQ. V lost 5 bases, J lost 0 bases, and 15 bases lay in between. The CDR3 loop is CASRRRGGPSYEQYF. CDR3 coding DNA: TGCGCCAGCAGGCGCCGTGGGGGCCCCTCCTACGAGCAGTACTTC.

This clone was seen once. The chain uses TRBV7-2 and TRBJ2-7; 7 bases map to TRBD2. Germline trimming cut 4 bases from V and 5 bases from J; bases unmatched to any gene: 11. The CDR3 is 15 amino acids. Germline V gene sequence: CDR1 SGHTA, CDR2 FQGNSA. The CDR3, as DNA: TGTGCCAGCAGCTCCCAAAGCGGGATAAAGAACGAGCAGTACTTC. It translates to CASSSQSGIKNEQYF.

V is TRBV5-1 and J is TRBJ2-7; TRBD1 or TRBD2 may be the D gene (6 bases each). This CDR3 comprises 13 residues. Germline V CDR1 and CDR2: SGHRS, YFSETQ. Deletions cut 4 bases from V and 6 bases from J, with 14 bases between. CDR3 sequence: CASSPSWGAEQYF. The CDR3 nucleotides are TGCGCCAGCAGCCCTTCCTGGGGGGCCGAGCAGTACTTC.

The CDR3 DNA reads TGTGCCAGCAGTCAAAACCCCTGGACAGACACAGATACGCAGTATTTT. It specifies CASSQNPWTDTDTQYF. This chain connects TRBV2 to TRBJ2-3, with D perhaps matching TRBD1 (6 bases). Between the trimmed V and J ends, which lost 5 bases and 2 bases, there was a span of 17 bases. CDR3 length: 16 amino acids. Germline-derived CDR1 and CDR2 are SNHLY and FYNNEI.

The chain has TRBV2 and TRBJ2-7, with 12 bases fitting TRBD2. The CDR3 totals 19 residues. V lost 8 bases to trimming and J lost 2 bases; unmatched junction nucleotides: 19. CDR1 is SNHLY and CDR2 is FYNNEI in the germline V gene. CDR3 nucleotide sequence: TGTGCCAGCTCGGGTAATTTCCGGACTAGCGGGATATTCCCCTACGAGCAGTACTTC. Protein: CASSGNFRTSGIFPYEQYF.

This sequence joins TRBV5-1 and TRBJ1-1; 7 bases are a match to TRBD1. The germline V gene has CDR1 SGHRS and CDR2 YFSETQ. The junction had 6 bases not matched to a gene; V was cut back by 3 bases and J by 1 base. The CDR3 loop spans 15 amino acids. CDR3 nucleotides: TGCGCCAGCAGCTCGGGACAGCGAACGAACACTGAAGCTTTCTTT. This sequence encodes CASSSGQRTNTEAFF.

This chain joins TRBV5-4 and TRBJ2-1; 7 bases agree with TRBD2. With V trimmed by 2 bases and J by 3 bases, 8 bases remained unmatched. The CDR3 extends over 16 amino acids. Germline V gene data show CDR1 as SGHNT and CDR2 as YYREEE (reference sequence). In DNA, the CDR3 is TGTGCCAGCAGCTTAGGCCTAGCGGCTGACTACAATGAGCAGTTCTTC. This encodes CASSLGLAADYNEQFF.

The chain recombines TRBV14 with TRBJ2-1; 13 bases agree with TRBD2. The CDR3 spans 17 residues. V gave up 3 bases and J gave up 9 bases; unmatched junction bases: 11. Germline V gene data show CDR1 as SGHDN and CDR2 as FVKESK. The CDR3 DNA follows: TGTGCCAGCAGCCAGGTCACCGGGACTAGCGGGACACTTGAGCAGTTCTTC. It codes for CASSQVTGTSGTLEQFF.

V usage is TRBV7-9 and J usage is TRBJ2-5; 8 bases are a match to TRBD2. Germline V lookup: CDR1 SEHNR, CDR2 FQNEAQ (reference sequence). This CDR3 comprises 15 residues. The V and J ends lost 4 bases and 4 bases, in that order; junction bases with no gene match: 8. The DNA for the CDR3 is TGTGCCAGCAGCTCTAACGGACTAGCCGGAGAGACCCAGTACTTC. Encoded protein: CASSSNGLAGETQYF.

The chain joins TRBV9 to TRBJ2-5; D call uncertain. Germline CDR1 and CDR2: SGDLS and YYNGEE. This CDR3 contains 14 residues. Trimming pared 2 bases from V and 4 bases from J, leaving 12 bases between. CDR3 sequence (DNA): TGTGCCAGCAGCGTGGGGATGCGTATAGAGACCCAGTACTTC. This sequence encodes CASSVGMRIETQYF.

The V call is TRBV14, the J call TRBJ1-2; D gene uncertain. The CDR3 runs to 13 residues. Per the germline V gene, CDR1 is SGHDN and CDR2 is FVKESK. The ends were cut back, 3 bases at V and 5 bases at J, with 10 bases in the middle. The CDR3 sequence: CASSQARRYGYTF. For the CDR3, the DNA is TGTGCCAGCAGCCAGGCCAGAAGATATGGCTACACCTTC.

The chain recombines TRBV28 with TRBJ2-7; a possible D gene is TRBD1 (5 bases). Trimming removed 7 bases from V and 4 bases from J, with 20 bases in between. Germline V CDR1 and CDR2: MDHEN, SYDVKM. The CDR3 spans 15 residues. CDR3 sequence reads: CASNRVLGLQYEQYF. DNA for the CDR3: TGTGCCAGCAACCGAGTGTTGGGGCTACAATACGAGCAGTACTTC.

The J gene is TRBJ2-5, the V gene TRBV11-2; possibly TRBD1 or TRBD2 for D (5 bases each). The CDR3 covers 16 residues. Trimming took 5 bases from V and 9 from J, leaving 25 bases between them. The germline V gene encodes CDR1 SGHAT and CDR2 FQNNGV. CDR3 protein: CASSLFSTGTEFPQYF. CDR3 DNA sequence: TGTGCCAGCAGCCTGTTTAGCACCGGGACGGAGTTCCCCCAGTACTTC.

The chain recombines TRBV7-9 with TRBJ2-5; 8 bases map to TRBD1. With V trimmed by 6 bases and J by 5 bases, 11 bases remained unmatched. The length of the CDR3 is 15 residues. Germline CDR1 reads SEHNR; CDR2 reads FQNEAQ (reference sequence). This CDR3 is CASRPVGQAWETQYF. As DNA, the CDR3 is TGTGCCAGCAGGCCCGTGGGACAGGCCTGGGAGACCCAGTACTTC.